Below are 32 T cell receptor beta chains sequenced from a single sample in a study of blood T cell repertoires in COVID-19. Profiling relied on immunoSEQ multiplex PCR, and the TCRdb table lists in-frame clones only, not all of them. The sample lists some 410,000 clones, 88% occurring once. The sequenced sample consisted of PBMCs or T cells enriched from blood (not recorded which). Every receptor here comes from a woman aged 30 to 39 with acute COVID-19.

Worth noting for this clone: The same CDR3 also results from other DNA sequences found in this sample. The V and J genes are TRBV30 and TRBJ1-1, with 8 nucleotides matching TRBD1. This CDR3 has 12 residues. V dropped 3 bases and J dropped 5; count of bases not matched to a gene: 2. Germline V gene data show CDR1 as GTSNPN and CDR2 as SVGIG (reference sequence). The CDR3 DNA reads TGTGCCTGGAGCGGACAGGGAACTGAAGCTTTCTTT. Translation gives CAWSGQGTEAFF.

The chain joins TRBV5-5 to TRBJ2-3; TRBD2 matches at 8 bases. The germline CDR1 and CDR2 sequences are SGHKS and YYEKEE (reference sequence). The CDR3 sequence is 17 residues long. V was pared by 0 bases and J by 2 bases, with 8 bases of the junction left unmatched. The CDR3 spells CASSLAGAGGLTDTQYF. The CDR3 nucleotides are TGTGCCAGCAGCTTGGCCGGGGCGGGGGGACTCACAGATACGCAGTATTTT.

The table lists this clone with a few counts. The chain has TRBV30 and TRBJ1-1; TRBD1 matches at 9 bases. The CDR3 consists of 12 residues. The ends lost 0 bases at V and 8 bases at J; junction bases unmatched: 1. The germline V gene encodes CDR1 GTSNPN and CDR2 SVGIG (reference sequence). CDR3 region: CAWSVGTGEAFF. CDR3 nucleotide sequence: TGTGCCTGGAGTGTCGGGACAGGGGAAGCTTTCTTT.

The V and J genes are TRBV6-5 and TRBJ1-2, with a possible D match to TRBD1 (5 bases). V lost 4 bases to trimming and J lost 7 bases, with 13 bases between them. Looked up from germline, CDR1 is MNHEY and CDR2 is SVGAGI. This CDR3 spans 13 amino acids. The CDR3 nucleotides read TGTGCCAGCAGTTTAGGGGAATTGGGTGGCTACACCTTC. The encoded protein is CASSLGELGGYTF.

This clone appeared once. CDR3 protein: CATSDHKRGAKVGELFF. The CDR3 bases are TGTGCCACCAGTGATCATAAGCGGGGGGCGAAGGTTGGGGAGCTGTTTTTT. The chain carries TRBV24-1 and TRBJ2-2, with TRBD2 matching 9 bases. Looked up from germline, CDR1 is KGHDR and CDR2 is SFDVKD. The CDR3 has 17 residues. V was clipped by 3 bases and J by 8 bases; unmatched bases: 12.

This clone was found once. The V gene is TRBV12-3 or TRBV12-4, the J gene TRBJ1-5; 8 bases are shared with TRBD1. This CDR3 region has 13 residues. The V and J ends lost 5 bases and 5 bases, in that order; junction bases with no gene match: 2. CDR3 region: CASSGTGDQPQHF. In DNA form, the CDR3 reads TGTGCCAGCAGTGGGACAGGCGATCAGCCCCAGCATTTT.

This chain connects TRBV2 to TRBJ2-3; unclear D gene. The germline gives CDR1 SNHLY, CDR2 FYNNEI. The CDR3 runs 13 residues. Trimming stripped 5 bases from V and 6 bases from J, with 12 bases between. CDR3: CASSPGVSDTQYF. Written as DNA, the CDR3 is TGTGCCAGCAGTCCCGGAGTCTCGGATACGCAGTATTTT.

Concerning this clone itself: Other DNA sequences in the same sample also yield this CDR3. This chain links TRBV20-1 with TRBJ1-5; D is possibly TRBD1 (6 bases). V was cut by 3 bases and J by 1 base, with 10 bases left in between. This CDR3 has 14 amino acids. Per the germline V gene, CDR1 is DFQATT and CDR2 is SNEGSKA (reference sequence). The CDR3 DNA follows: TGCAGTGCTAGTAGGGGGAACAGCAATCAGCCCCAGCATTTT. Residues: CSASRGNSNQPQHF.

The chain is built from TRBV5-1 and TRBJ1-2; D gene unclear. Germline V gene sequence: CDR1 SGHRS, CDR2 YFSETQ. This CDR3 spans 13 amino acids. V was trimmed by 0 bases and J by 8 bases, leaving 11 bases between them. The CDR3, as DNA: TGCGCCAGCAGCTTGGCCAGCCTGAGGGGCTACACCTTC. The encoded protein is CASSLASLRGYTF. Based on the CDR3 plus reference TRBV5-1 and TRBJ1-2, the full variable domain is KAGVTQTPRYLIKTRGQQVTLSCSPISGHRSVSWYQQTPGQGLQFLFEYFSETQRNKGNFPGRFSGRQFSNSRSEMNVSTLELGDSALYLCASSLASLRGYTFGSGTRLTVV.

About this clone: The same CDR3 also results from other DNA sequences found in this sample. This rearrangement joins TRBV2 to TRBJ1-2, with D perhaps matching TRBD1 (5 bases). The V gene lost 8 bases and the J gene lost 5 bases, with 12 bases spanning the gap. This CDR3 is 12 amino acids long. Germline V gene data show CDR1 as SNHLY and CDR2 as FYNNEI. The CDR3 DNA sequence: TGTGCCAGCCGAACAGGCTCATATGGCTACACCTTC. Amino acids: CASRTGSYGYTF.

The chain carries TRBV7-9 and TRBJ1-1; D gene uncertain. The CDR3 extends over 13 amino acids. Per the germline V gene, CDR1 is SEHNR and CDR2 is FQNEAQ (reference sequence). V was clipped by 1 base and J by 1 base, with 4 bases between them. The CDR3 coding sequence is TGTGCCAGCAGCTTAGGTCAGAACACTGAAGCTTTCTTT. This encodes CASSLGQNTEAFF.

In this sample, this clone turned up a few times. The DNA for the CDR3 is TGCGCCAGCAGTGAGTCGTACCGGTACACTGAAGCTTTCTTT. Translation: CASSESYRYTEAFF. V is TRBV10-1 and J is TRBJ1-1; D remains unclear. The ends were cut back, 0 bases at V and 3 bases at J, with 8 bases in the middle. CDR1 and CDR2 (germline): WNHNN, SYGVQD (reference sequence). The CDR3 is made up of 14 amino acids.

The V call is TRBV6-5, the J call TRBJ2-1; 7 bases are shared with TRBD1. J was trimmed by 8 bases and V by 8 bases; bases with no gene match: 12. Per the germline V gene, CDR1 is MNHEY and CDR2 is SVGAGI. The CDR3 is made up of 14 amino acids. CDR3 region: CASGWTGTRDEQFF. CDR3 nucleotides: TGTGCCAGCGGATGGACAGGCACTAGGGATGAGCAGTTCTTC.

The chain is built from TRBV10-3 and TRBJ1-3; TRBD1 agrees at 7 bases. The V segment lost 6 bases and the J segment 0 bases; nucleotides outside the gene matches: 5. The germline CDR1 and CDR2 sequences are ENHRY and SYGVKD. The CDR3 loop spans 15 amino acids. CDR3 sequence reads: CAIRRTGNSGNTIYF. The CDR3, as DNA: TGTGCCATCAGGCGGACAGGAAACTCTGGAAACACCATATATTTT.

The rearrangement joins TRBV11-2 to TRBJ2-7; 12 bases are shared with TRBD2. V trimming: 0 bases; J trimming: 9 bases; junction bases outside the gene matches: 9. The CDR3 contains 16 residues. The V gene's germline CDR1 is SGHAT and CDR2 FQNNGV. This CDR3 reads CASSLEWTSGVSWQYF. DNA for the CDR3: TGTGCCAGCAGCTTAGAGTGGACTAGCGGGGTTTCTTGGCAGTACTTC.

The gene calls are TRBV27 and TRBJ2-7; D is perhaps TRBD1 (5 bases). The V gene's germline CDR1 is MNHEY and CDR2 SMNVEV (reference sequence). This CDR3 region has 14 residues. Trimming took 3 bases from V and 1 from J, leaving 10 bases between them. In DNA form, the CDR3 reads TGTGCCAGCAGTTTCCGGGCAGGGTCCTACGAGCAGTACTTC. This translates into CASSFRAGSYEQYF.

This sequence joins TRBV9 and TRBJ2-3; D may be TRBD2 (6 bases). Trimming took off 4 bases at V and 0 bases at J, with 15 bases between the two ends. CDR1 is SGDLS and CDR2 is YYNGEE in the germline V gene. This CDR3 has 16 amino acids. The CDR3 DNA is TGTGCCAGCAGCTATACCGGGACTCCTAGCACAGATACGCAGTATTTT. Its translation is CASSYTGTPSTDTQYF.

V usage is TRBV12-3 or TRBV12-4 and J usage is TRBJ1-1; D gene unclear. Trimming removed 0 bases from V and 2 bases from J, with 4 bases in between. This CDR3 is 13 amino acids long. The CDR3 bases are TGTGCCAGCAGTTTAGCCGTTAACACTGAAGCTTTCTTT. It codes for CASSLAVNTEAFF.

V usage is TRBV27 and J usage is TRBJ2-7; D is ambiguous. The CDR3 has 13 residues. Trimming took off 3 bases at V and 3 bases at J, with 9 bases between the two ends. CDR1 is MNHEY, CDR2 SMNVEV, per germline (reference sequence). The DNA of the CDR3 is TGTGCCAGCAGTTTCTCAGTAAACTACGAGCAGTACTTC. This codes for CASSFSVNYEQYF.

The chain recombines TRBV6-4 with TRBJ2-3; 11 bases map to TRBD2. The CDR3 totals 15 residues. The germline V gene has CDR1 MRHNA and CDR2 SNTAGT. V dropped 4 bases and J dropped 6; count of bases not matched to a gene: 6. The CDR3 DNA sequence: TGTGCCAGCAGTGGTAGCGGGGGGGCTCCTGATACGCAGTATTTT. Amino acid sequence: CASSGSGGAPDTQYF.

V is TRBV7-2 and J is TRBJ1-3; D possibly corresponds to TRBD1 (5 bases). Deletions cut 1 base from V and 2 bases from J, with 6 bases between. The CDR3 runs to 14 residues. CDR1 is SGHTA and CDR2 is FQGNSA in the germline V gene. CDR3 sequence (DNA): TGTGCCAGCAGCTTAGTCAGGGCTGGAAACACCATATATTTT. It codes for CASSLVRAGNTIYF.

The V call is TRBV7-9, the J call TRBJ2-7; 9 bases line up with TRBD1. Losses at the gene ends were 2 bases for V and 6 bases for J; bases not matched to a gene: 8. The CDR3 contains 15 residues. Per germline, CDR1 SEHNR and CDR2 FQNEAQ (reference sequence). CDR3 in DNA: TGTGCCAGCAGCTTACTTCCGGGACAGGGAGGCGAGCAGTACTTC. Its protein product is CASSLLPGQGGEQYF.

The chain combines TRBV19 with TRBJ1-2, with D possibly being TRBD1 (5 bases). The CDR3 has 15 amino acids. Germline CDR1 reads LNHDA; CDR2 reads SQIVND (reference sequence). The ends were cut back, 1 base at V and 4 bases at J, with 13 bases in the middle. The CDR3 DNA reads TGTGCCAGTAGTATAGGGCAGGGAACGAGCTATGGCTACACCTTC. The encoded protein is CASSIGQGTSYGYTF.

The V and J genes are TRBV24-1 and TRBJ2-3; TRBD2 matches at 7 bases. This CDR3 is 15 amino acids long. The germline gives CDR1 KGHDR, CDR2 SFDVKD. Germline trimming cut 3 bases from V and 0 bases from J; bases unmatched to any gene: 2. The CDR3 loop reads CATSDGAGSTDTQYF. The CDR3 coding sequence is TGTGCCACCAGTGATGGAGCGGGGAGCACAGATACGCAGTATTTT.

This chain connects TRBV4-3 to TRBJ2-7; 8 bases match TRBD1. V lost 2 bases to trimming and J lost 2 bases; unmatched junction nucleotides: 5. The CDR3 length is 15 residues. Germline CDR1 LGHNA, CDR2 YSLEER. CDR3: CASSQKAGGAYEQYF. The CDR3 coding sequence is TGCGCCAGCAGCCAAAAGGCAGGGGGCGCCTACGAGCAGTACTTC.

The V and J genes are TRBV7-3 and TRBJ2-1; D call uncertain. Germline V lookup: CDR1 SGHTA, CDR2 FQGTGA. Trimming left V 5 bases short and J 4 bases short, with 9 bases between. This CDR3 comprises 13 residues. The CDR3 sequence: CASSLNTYNEQFF. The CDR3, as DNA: TGTGCCAGCAGCCTCAACACATACAATGAGCAGTTCTTC.

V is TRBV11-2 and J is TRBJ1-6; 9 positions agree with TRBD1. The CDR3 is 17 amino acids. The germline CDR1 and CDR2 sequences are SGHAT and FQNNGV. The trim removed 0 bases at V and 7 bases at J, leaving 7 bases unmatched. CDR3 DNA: TGTGCCAGCAGCTTAGACCTCAGGACAGGGGCGAATTCACCCCTCCACTTT. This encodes CASSLDLRTGANSPLHF.

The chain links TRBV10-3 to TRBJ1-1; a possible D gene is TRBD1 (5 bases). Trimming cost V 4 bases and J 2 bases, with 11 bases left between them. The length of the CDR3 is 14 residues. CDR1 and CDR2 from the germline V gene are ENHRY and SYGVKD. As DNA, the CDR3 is TGTGCCATCAGTGCCGGGCAGGGCAACACTGAAGCTTTCTTT. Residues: CAISAGQGNTEAFF.

CDR3 in amino acids: CASSQGRSNQPQHF. DNA for the CDR3: TGTGCCAGCAGCCAGGGCAGAAGCAATCAGCCCCAGCATTTT. The chain couples TRBV3-1 (or the pseudogene TRBV3-2) to TRBJ1-5, with unresolved D. V was clipped by 3 bases and J by 1 base, with 7 bases between them. The CDR3 is made up of 14 amino acids. CDR1 and CDR2 (germline): LGHDT, YNNKEL (reference sequence).

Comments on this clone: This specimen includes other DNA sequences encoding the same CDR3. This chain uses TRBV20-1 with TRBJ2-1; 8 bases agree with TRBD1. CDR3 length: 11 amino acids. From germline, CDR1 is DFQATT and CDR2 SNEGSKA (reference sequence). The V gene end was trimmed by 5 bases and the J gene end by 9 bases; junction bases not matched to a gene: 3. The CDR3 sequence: CSADRGGEQFF. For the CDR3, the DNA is TGCAGTGCTGACAGGGGTGGTGAGCAGTTCTTC.

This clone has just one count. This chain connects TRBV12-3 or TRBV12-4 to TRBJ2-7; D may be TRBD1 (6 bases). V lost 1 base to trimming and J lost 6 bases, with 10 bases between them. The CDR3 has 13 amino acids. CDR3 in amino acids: CASSLGGQTEQYF. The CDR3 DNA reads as TGTGCCAGCAGTTTAGGGGGGCAGACCGAGCAGTACTTC.

DNA of the CDR3: TGTGCCAGCGGGGGGAAAGTCACGAACACTGAAGCTTTCTTT. It yields the protein CASGGKVTNTEAFF. V is TRBV21-1 and J is TRBJ1-1. TRBV21-1 is a pseudogene. This CDR3 has 14 residues.